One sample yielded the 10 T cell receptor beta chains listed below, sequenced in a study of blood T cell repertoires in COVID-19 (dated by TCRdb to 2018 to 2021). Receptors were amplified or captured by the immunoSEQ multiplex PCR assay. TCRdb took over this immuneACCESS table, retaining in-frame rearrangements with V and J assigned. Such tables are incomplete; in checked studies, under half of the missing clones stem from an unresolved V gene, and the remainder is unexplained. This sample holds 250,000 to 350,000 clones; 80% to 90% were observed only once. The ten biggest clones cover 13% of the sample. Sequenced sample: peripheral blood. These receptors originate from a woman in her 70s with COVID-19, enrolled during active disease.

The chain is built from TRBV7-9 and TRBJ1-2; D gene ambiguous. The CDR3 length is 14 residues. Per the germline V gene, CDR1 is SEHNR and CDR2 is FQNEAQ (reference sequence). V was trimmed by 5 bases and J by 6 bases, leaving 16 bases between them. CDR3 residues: CASSPGAAGDGYTF. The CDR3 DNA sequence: TGTGCCAGCAGCCCCGGAGCAGCCGGCGATGGCTACACCTTC.

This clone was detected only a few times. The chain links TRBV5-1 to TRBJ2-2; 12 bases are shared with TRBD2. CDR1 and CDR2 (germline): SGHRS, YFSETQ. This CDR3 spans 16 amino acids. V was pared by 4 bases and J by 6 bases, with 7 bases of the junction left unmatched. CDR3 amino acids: CASSLGGTSGSGELFF. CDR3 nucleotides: TGCGCCAGCAGCCTTGGTGGGACTAGCGGGTCCGGGGAGCTGTTTTTT.

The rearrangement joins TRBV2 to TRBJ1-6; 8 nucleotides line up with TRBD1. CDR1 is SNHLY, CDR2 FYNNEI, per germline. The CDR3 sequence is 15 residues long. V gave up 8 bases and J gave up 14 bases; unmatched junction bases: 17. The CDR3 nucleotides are TGTGCCAGCTCCGATTCCAGGGGGCCCCCAGGGACCCTCCACTTT. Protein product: CASSDSRGPPGTLHF. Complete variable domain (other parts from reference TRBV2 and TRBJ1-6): EPEVTQTPSHQVTQMGQEVILRCVPISNHLYFYWYRQILGQKVEFLVSFYNNEISEKSEIFDDQFSVERPDGSNFTLKIRSTKLEDSAMYFCASSDSRGPPGTLHFGNGTRLTVT.

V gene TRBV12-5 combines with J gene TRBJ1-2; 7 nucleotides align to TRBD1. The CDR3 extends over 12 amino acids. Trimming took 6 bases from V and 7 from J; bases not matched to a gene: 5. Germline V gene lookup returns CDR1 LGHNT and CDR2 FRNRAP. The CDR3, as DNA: TGTGCTAGTGGAGGGACAGAAAGTGGCTACACCTTC. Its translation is CASGGTESGYTF.

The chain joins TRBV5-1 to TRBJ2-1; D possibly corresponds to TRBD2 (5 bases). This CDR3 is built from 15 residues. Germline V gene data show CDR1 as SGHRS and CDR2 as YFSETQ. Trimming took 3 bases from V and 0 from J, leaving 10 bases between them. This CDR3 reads CASSSDGDSYNEQFF. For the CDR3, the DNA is TGCGCCAGCAGCTCGGACGGGGACTCCTACAATGAGCAGTTCTTC.

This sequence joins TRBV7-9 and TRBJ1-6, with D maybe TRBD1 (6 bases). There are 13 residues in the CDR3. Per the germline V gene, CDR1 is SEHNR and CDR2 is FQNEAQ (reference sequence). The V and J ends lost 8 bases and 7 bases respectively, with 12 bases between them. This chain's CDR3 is CASSRGANSPLHF. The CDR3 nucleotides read TGTGCCAGCTCGCGGGGGGCCAATTCACCCCTCCACTTT.

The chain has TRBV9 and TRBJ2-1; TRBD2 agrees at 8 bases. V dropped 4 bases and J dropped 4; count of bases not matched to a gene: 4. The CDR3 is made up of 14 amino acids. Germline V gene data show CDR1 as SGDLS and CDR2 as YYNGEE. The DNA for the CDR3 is TGTGCCAGCAGCCCCACGGGGGGGTACAATGAGCAGTTCTTC. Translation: CASSPTGGYNEQFF.

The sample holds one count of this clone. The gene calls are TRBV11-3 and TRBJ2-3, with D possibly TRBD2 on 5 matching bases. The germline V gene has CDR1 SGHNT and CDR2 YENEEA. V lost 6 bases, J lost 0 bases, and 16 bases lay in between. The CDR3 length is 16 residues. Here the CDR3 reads CASSFGLDSSTDTQYF. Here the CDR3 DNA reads TGTGCCAGCAGTTTCGGACTGGATAGTAGCACAGATACGCAGTATTTT. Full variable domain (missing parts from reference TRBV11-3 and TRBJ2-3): EAGVVQSPRYKIIEKKQPVAFWCNPISGHNTLYWYLQNLGQGPELLIRYENEEAVDDSQLPKDRFSAERLKGVDSTLKIQPAELGDSAVYLCASSFGLDSSTDTQYFGPGTRLTVL.

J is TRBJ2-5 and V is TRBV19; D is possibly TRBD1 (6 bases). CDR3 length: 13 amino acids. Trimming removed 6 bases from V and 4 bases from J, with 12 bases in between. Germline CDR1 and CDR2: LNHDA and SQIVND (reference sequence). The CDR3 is CASSRGVGETQYF. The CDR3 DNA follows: TGTGCCAGTAGCAGGGGTGTAGGAGAGACCCAGTACTTC.

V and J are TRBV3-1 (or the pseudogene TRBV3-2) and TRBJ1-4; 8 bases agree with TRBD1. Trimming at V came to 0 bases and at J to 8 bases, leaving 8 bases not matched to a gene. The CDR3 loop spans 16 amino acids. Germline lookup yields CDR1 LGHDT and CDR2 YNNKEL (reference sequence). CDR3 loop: CASSQERKDRDEKLFF. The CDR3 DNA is TGTGCCAGCAGCCAAGAGAGGAAGGACAGGGACGAAAAACTGTTTTTT.